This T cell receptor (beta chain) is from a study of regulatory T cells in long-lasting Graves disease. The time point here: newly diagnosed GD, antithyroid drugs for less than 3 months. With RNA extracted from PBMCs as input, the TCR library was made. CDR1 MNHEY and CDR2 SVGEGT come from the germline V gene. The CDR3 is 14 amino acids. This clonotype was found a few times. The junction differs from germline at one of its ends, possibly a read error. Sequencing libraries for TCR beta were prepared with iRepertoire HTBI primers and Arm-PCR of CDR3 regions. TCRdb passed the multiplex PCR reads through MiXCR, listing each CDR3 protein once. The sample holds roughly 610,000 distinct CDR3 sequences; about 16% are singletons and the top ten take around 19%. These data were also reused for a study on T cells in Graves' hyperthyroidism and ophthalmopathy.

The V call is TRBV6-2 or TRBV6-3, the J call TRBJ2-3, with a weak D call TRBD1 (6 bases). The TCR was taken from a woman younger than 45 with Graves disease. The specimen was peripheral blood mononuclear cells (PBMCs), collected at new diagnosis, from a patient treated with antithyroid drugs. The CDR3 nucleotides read TGTGCCAGCCGGCTGAGAGGTAGGACAGATACGCGGTATTTT. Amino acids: CASRLRGRTDTRYF.